This is a list of T cell receptor beta chains from one sample in a study of cytomegalovirus exposure and HLA in healthy donors. Clones were read by immunoSEQ multiplex PCR, and TCRdb kept only the in-frame ones, dropping some. The profile shows some 88,000 clones, approximately 57% of them singletons. Sequenced input: PBMCs. The receptors stem from a woman between 25 and 40 years old in good health and CMV-seronegative. The CDR3 runs from the conserved cysteine through the conserved F or W. A D gene is named only where the DNA matches it firmly. Part of the rows lack a size; the others show once, few, many or a class for expanded clones.

>TRBV4-2|few|TRBJ2-2|TRBD1
TGTGCCAGCAGCCGAGACAGGGTTACCGGGGAGCTGTTTTTT
CASSRDRVTGELFF
>TRBV7-9|-|TRBJ2-1|-
TGTGCCGGCAGCCGGGCGGGTAATGAGCAGTTCTTC
CAGSRAGNEQFF
>TRBV2|-|TRBJ1-2|-
TGTGCCAGCAGTGGCGGGGGCCCTAACTATGGCTACACCTTC
CASSGGGPNYGYTF
>TRBV7-2|-|TRBJ2-1|TRBD2
TGTGCCAGCAGCTCCGGACTAGCCCCCAATGAGCAGTTCTTC
CASSSGLAPNEQFF
>TRBV19|-|TRBJ1-2|TRBD1
TGTGCCAGTAGTCTGACAGGGGGCGGTAATCGTGGCTACACCTTC
CASSLTGGGNRGYTF
>TRBV25-1|-|TRBJ2-7|-
TGTGCCAGCAGTCTAACAGGGCACGAGCAGTACTTC
CASSLTGHEQYF
>TRBV18|-|TRBJ1-1|TRBD1
TGTGCCAGCTCACCGGGACAGGGTTATACTGAAGCTTTCTTT
CASSPGQGYTEAFF
>TRBV19|-|TRBJ1-3|-
TGTGCCAGTAGTATAGATGACAGCACCTCTGGAAACACCATATATTTT
CASSIDDSTSGNTIYF
>TRBV6-4|-|TRBJ1-1|-
TGTGCCAGCAGCCCCATTTTGTGGAACACTGAAGCTTTCTTT
CASSPILWNTEAFF
>TRBV5-6|-|TRBJ2-2|-
TGTGCCAGCAGCTTGGTCTCTCGTCAGGCGAACACCGGGGAGCTGTTTTTT
CASSLVSRQANTGELFF
>TRBV7-9|once|TRBJ2-7|-
TGTGCCAGCAGCTTATCATCCGAGCAGTACTTC
CASSLSSEQYF
>TRBV28|-|TRBJ2-4|-
TGTGCCAGCAATTACGGGATAGCCAAAAACATTCAGTACTTC
CASNYGIAKNIQYF
>TRBV7-2|-|TRBJ1-1|-
TGTGCCAGCAGCTCTAATTCCGGGGGATTGAACACTGAAGCTTTCTTT
CASSSNSGGLNTEAFF
>TRBV5-1|-|TRBJ1-5|TRBD1
TGCGCCAGCAGCTTGGGGGGACAGGGGGTGGATCAGCCCCAGCATTTT
CASSLGGQGVDQPQHF
>TRBV5-1|few|TRBJ2-3|TRBD2
TGCGCCAGCAGCGCGCAACTAGCGTTTTTGTCAGATACGCAGTATTTT
CASSAQLAFLSDTQYF
>TRBV7-9|-|TRBJ2-7|TRBD2
TGTGCCAGCAGCTCCGGGACTAGTAAAGCCTACGAGCAGTACTTC
CASSSGTSKAYEQYF
>TRBV6-1|-|TRBJ1-5|-
TGTGCCAGCAGTGGAGGGCAGCCCCAGCATTTT
CASSGGQPQHF
>TRBV27|few|TRBJ1-5|-
TGTGCCAGCAGTTTAAGGGGGAATCAGCCCCAGCATTTT
CASSLRGNQPQHF
>TRBV6-6|once|TRBJ2-5|TRBD1
TGTGCCAGCAGTTACTCGGGGACAGCGGAGACCCAGTACTTC
CASSYSGTAETQYF
>TRBV6-1|-|TRBJ1-4|-
TGTGCCAGCAGAGAACCTTACGGTGCAACTAATGAAAAACTGTTTTTT
CASREPYGATNEKLFF
>TRBV2|once|TRBJ2-1|TRBD2
TGTGCCACGCACGGGACTAGCGGGAGTAGTGAGCAGTTCTTC
CATHGTSGSSEQFF
>TRBV5-6|-|TRBJ2-4|-
TGTGCCAGCAGCTTGGTTATGCGTGCGAGCGGAAAAAACATTCAGTACTTC
CASSLVMRASGKNIQYF
>TRBV7-2|-|TRBJ1-2|-
TGTGCCAGCAGCTTAAACGGTTATGGCTACACCTTC
CASSLNGYGYTF
>TRBV5-6|-|TRBJ1-4|TRBD1
TGTGCCAGCAGCGCCGGACAGGGGTGGAGAAATGAAAAACTGTTTTTT
CASSAGQGWRNEKLFF
>TRBV12-5|few|TRBJ1-1|-
TGTGCTAGTGGTTTATACAGGGCCGACACTGAAGCTTTCTTT
CASGLYRADTEAFF
>TRBV6-1|-|TRBJ1-3|-
TGTGCCAGCGAGTTAGGAAACACCATATATTTT
CASELGNTIYF
>TRBV2|few|TRBJ2-7|-
TGTGCCAGCAGTGAAAGGCGGTTGTACGAGCAGTACTTC
CASSERRLYEQYF
>TRBV19|once|TRBJ1-1|TRBD1
TGTGCCAGTAGCTTGACAGGGGGCGGGAACACTGAAGCTTTCTTT
CASSLTGGGNTEAFF